This TCR beta chain was observed in a study of Graves' ophthalmopathy and Graves' hyperthyroidism. Germline loops: CDR1 SQVTM, CDR2 ANQGSEA. The CDR3 is 15 amino acids. Trimming removed 1 base at V and 5 bases at J, with 15 bases between. This clonotype was detected ten times or more. Aged 18 to 65, hyperthyroidism patients had new diagnoses of under 2 months' duration. The authors isolated PBMCs from 10 ml of fresh peripheral blood. RNA transcripts yielded amplified TCR beta CDR3 regions. First-round RT-PCR employed HTBI primers, with a second-round multiplex PCR after it. TCRdb reprocessed the multiplex PCR reads with MiXCR, giving one entry per CDR3 protein. The sample lists hundreds of thousands of distinct CDR3 sequences, around a fifth occurring once.

The specimen sequenced was peripheral blood. The TCR sequence derives from a woman aged 18-29 years with stable Graves' hyperthyroidism. Some clones in this sample may be carry-over from other donors' samples. The genes are TRBV29-1 and TRBJ1-5; D is possibly TRBD1 (6 bases). The CDR3 reads CSVEGGDTDHQPQHF. CDR3 bases: TGCAGCGTTGAAGGTGGGGACACAGACCATCAGCCCCAGCATTTT.